This TCR beta chain was found in a study of radiation and T cells in renal cell carcinoma. This clone was seen only a few times. The length of the CDR3 is 17 residues. Trimming left V 10 bases short and J 2 bases short, with 27 bases between. Per the germline V gene, CDR1 is WNHNN and CDR2 is SYGVQD (reference sequence). Method: immunoSEQ multiplex PCR; TCRdb's copy keeps in-frame clones and lacks some. The data contain roughly 130,000 clones, 88% of them seen just once; the ten biggest clones take up nearly 6%. Noted time point: blood 2 weeks post-SBRT. Specified treatment: 15 Gy SBRT to primary tumor, nephrectomy 4 weeks later.

This chain joins TRBV10-1 and TRBJ2-7; maybe TRBD1 (5 bases). The receptor comes from a woman in her 70s with renal cell carcinoma. This specimen was blood, taken from a patient whose treatment included radiotherapy and nephrectomy. CDR3 loop: CAKKLDNVKESAYEQYF. CDR3 sequence (DNA): TGCGCCAAGAAACTGGACAACGTAAAGGAATCGGCCTACGAGCAGTACTTC.